Below, 8 T cell receptor beta chains from the same sample are listed, as sequenced in a study of beta chain features in type 1 diabetes. Expressed TCRB transcripts were sequenced, since all the RNA that had been isolated was reverse transcribed. TCRdb keeps only in-frame clones here, not all; method: immunoSEQ multiplex PCR. The repertoire holds roughly 500,000 clones, with roughly an eighth as singletons. The source material was naive CD4+ T cells from blood. Source of these receptors: a woman in her late teens or twenties in good health.

This clone was observed a few times. Different DNA sequences within this sample yield the same CDR3. This sequence joins TRBV18 and TRBJ1-1, with unresolved D. CDR1 is KGHSH and CDR2 is LQKENI in the germline V gene. V dropped 2 bases and J dropped 1 base, with 5 bases sitting between them. This CDR3 is built from 13 residues. The CDR3 spells CASSPTGNTEAFF. In nucleotides, the CDR3 is TGTGCCAGCTCACCAACGGGGAACACTGAAGCTTTCTTT.

This clone has just a few counts. The rearrangement links TRBV5-4 to TRBJ2-3; tentative D call: TRBD2 (5 bases). There are 12 residues in the CDR3. The V end lost 4 bases, the J end lost 7 bases, and 10 bases lay between the germline ends. Germline CDR1 is SGHNT and CDR2 is YYREEE (reference sequence). CDR3 amino acids: CASSPGKYTQYF. DNA for the CDR3: TGTGCCAGCAGCCCCGGGAAGTATACGCAGTATTTT.

In its sample, this clone was seen a few times. The chain links TRBV7-2 to TRBJ2-5; TRBD2 might be the D (5 bases). This CDR3 comprises 14 residues. Germline V gives CDR1 SGHTA, CDR2 FQGNSA. Trimming stripped 5 bases from V and 1 base from J, with 11 bases between. The CDR3 DNA is TGTGCCAGCAGCATACGTCGGGGCCAAGAGACCCAGTACTTC. Translating it yields CASSIRRGQETQYF. The complete variable domain, with remaining parts taken from reference TRBV7-2 and TRBJ2-5, reads GAGVSQSPSNKVTEKGKDVELRCDPISGHTALYWYRQSLGQGLEFLIYFQGNSAPDKSGLPSDRFSAERTGGSVSTLTIQRTQQEDSAVYLCASSIRRGQETQYFGPGTRLLVL.

This clone was counted between two and nine times. The same CDR3 can be traced to other DNA sequences in this sample. This rearrangement joins TRBV7-2 to TRBJ1-1; D gene uncertain. V was trimmed by 1 base and J by 1 base, leaving 4 bases between them. This CDR3 is 13 amino acids long. Looked up from germline, CDR1 is SGHTA and CDR2 is FQGNSA. The CDR3 nucleotides are TGTGCCAGCAGCTTAGGTCGGAACACTGAAGCTTTCTTT. Its translation is CASSLGRNTEAFF.

This sequence joins TRBV28 and TRBJ2-1, with a weak D call TRBD2 (5 bases). This CDR3 region has 12 residues. CDR1 is MDHEN, CDR2 SYDVKM, per germline. With 5 bases removed from V and 9 bases from J, the gap between germline ends came to 11 bases. In DNA, the CDR3 is TGTGCCAGCAGTGAACTAGGTGGTGAGCAGTTCTTC. This sequence encodes CASSELGGEQFF.

The chain has TRBV4-1 and TRBJ1-2; D unresolved. The germline gives CDR1 MGHRA, CDR2 YSYEKL. V lost 0 bases, J lost 5 bases, and 7 bases lay in between. CDR3 length equals 13 residues. The CDR3 nucleotides are TGCGCCAGCAGCCAAGAAGGCCAGTATGGCTACACCTTC. Protein sequence: CASSQEGQYGYTF.

V usage is TRBV5-1 and J usage is TRBJ2-1; a weak D match, TRBD1 (5 bases). CDR3 length equals 15 residues. The V gene lost 4 bases and the J gene lost 2 bases, with 13 bases spanning the gap. Germline assignment: CDR1 SGHRS and CDR2 YFSETQ. This CDR3 is CASSDRDSAYNEQFF. In nucleotides, the CDR3 is TGCGCCAGCAGCGACAGAGACTCAGCCTACAATGAGCAGTTCTTC.

The chain combines TRBV19 with TRBJ2-1; no reliable D call. The CDR3 runs 13 residues. CDR1 and CDR2 (germline): LNHDA, SQIVND (reference sequence). V lost 1 base, J lost 8 bases, and 9 bases lay in between. CDR3 in amino acids: CASSIVWYHEQFF. The DNA of the CDR3 is TGTGCCAGTAGTATAGTGTGGTATCATGAGCAGTTCTTC.